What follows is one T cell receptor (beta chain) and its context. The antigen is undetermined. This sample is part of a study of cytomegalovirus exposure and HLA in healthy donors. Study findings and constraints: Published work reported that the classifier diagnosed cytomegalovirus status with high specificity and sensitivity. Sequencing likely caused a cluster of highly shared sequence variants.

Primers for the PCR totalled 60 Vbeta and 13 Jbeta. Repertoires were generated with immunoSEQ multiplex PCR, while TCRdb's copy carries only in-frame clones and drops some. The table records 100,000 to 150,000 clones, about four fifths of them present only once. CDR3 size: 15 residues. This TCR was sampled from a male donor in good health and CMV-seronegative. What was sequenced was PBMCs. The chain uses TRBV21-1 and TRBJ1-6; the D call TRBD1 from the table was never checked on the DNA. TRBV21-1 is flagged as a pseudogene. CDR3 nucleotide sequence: TGTGCCAGTAACCCCCCGGCGGACACTAATTCACCCCTCCACTTT. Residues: CASNPPADTNSPLHF.